A single T cell receptor beta chain is shown here with its context. Antigen: not known. The CDR3 is 13 amino acids. Germline V gene lookup returns CDR1 MRHNA and CDR2 SNTAGT. The V and J ends lost 2 bases and 5 bases respectively, with 6 bases between them. The repertoire was sequenced with immunoSEQ multiplex PCR; TCRdb's copy has only in-frame clones and lacks some. The table includes 20,000 or so clones, approximately 80% detected once. This entry is derived from a study of graft-versus-host responses after intestinal transplantation. As for the study in general: Every recipient underwent anti-thymocyte globulin induction, then tacrolimus and steroids for about three years.

Findings of the study overall: GvH clones turned up in recipient marrow; some had shown up first in ileum or blood. Allografts of patients with graft-donor T cell macrochimerism showed high graft-versus-host to host-versus-graft clone ratios.

This receptor was identified in a human patient who received an intestinal transplant, so some T cells may come from the graft donor. The chain has TRBV6-4 and TRBJ2-2; a weak D match, TRBD2 (6 bases). Sequenced material: PBMCs, taken 14 days after transplant. In DNA form, the CDR3 reads TGTGCCAGCAGTGACAGCGGGACCGGGGAGCTGTTTTTT. Its translation: CASSDSGTGELFF.